This TCR beta chain is from a study of blood T cell repertoires in COVID-19. This clone was recorded only once. Some clones are missing from TCRdb's copy, which holds only in-frame ones; the method was immunoSEQ multiplex PCR. This sample has roughly 120,000 clones, with approximately 88% found just once. This CDR3 contains 15 residues. V lost 0 bases to trimming and J lost 4 bases, with 10 bases between them. CDR1 is LGHDT and CDR2 is YNNKEL in the germline V gene (reference sequence). The specimen was peripheral blood. This chain joins TRBV3-1 (or the pseudogene TRBV3-2) and TRBJ1-5; TRBD1 might be the D (5 bases). This sequence originates from a woman aged 70 to 79 with acute or convalescent COVID-19. The CDR3 spells CASSQDMGPNQPQHF. The CDR3 nucleotides read TGTGCCAGCAGCCAAGACATGGGGCCAAATCAGCCCCAGCATTTT.